These 23 T cell receptor beta chains were sequenced from one sample in a study of T cells after yellow fever vaccination. TCRdb re-called the 5' RACE reads through MiXCR, storing one row per CDR3 protein. The profile covers around 550,000 distinct CDR3 sequences, with roughly 19% appearing a single time and about 13% taken by the ten largest. Sequenced material: PBMCs, taken 15 days after the yellow fever booster vaccination. The receptors were sampled from a man aged 30-40 years who received the YFV17D yellow fever vaccine.

This clonotype has more than one count but fewer than ten. V usage is TRBV9 and J usage is TRBJ2-1; 8 positions match TRBD2. Germline CDR1 reads SGDLS; CDR2 reads YYNGEE. V trimming: 4 bases; J trimming: 3 bases; junction bases outside the gene matches: 9. The CDR3 is made up of 16 amino acids. The CDR3 DNA sequence: TGTGCCAGCAGCCCACGCCCTACTAGCGGCTACAATGAGCAGTTCTTC. Translation gives CASSPRPTSGYNEQFF.

This chain links TRBV12-3 or TRBV12-4 with TRBJ2-3; 12 positions match TRBD2. The CDR3 has 19 residues. The junction had 15 bases not matched to a gene; V was cut back by 4 bases and J by 4 bases. The CDR3 region has the DNA TGTGCCAGCAGTTACCTACTAGCGGGAGGCCTCCCAAGGGCAGATACGCAGTATTTT. Its translation is CASSYLLAGGLPRADTQYF.

V and J are TRBV5-1 and TRBJ2-7; D assignment may be TRBD1 or TRBD2 (5 bases each). Trimming shortened V by 2 bases and J by 2 bases, and 14 bases separated the two germline ends. Germline V CDR1 and CDR2: SGHRS, YFSETQ. The CDR3 has 15 amino acids. The CDR3 region is CASSFQDGGAYEQYF. DNA for the CDR3: TGCGCCAGCAGCTTCCAGGATGGGGGTGCCTACGAGCAGTACTTC.

This clonotype has at least ten counts. The chain recombines TRBV7-2 with TRBJ2-2; D is possibly TRBD1 (6 bases). The germline CDR1 and CDR2 sequences are SGHTA and FQGNSA. V lost 5 bases to trimming and J lost 1 base, with 8 bases between them. This CDR3 comprises 14 residues. CDR3 coding DNA: TGTGCCAGCAGCCCGGACAGGAACACCGGGGAGCTGTTTTTT. Protein sequence: CASSPDRNTGELFF.

This clonotype appeared a few times. This rearrangement joins TRBV10-2 to TRBJ2-5, with D possibly matching TRBD1 (5 bases). The CDR3 sequence is 11 residues long. Trimming cost V 7 bases and J 4 bases, with 7 bases left between them. Looked up from germline, CDR1 is WSHSY and CDR2 is SAAADI. CDR3 in DNA: TGCGCCAGCATGGGGCCAGAGACCCAGTACTTC. Amino acid sequence: CASMGPETQYF.

This chain joins TRBV6-2 or TRBV6-3 and TRBJ2-1; maybe TRBD1 (6 bases). CDR1 is MNHEY, CDR2 SVGEGT, per germline. V was trimmed by 7 bases and J by 10 bases, leaving 14 bases between them. The CDR3 sequence is 12 residues long. DNA of the CDR3: TGTGCCAGCACCTCGACAGGCCCGGAGCAGTTCTTC. Its protein is CASTSTGPEQFF.

The chain uses TRBV27 and TRBJ2-2; TRBD2 matches 10 bases. CDR1 is MNHEY and CDR2 is SMNVEV in the germline V gene (reference sequence). After removal of 0 bases from V and 1 base from J, the junction contained 8 bases not matched to a gene. The CDR3 covers 19 residues. The DNA for the CDR3 is TGTGCCAGCAGTTTATCGTTGGGCGTAGCGGGAGGGAACACCGGGGAGCTGTTTTTT. It codes for CASSLSLGVAGGNTGELFF.

This clonotype has just a few counts. The chain links TRBV24-1 to TRBJ2-3; 8 bases are shared with TRBD2. J was trimmed by 4 bases and V by 4 bases; bases with no gene match: 12. This CDR3 is built from 17 residues. CDR1 is KGHDR and CDR2 is SFDVKD in the germline V gene. CDR3 coding DNA: TGTGCCACCAGTGACCCCCAGGGTAGCGGGGTCCCAGATACGCAGTATTTT. Translation: CATSDPQGSGVPDTQYF.

V usage is TRBV7-2 and J usage is TRBJ2-1; D might be TRBD2 (5 bases). V was pared by 5 bases and J by 4 bases, with 15 bases between. There are 15 residues in the CDR3. The germline CDR1 and CDR2 sequences are SGHTA and FQGNSA. CDR3 sequence reads: CASSLRAGNYNEQFF. The CDR3 DNA reads as TGTGCCAGCAGCCTTCGGGCGGGTAATTACAATGAGCAGTTCTTC. The entire variable domain, with the rest obtained from reference TRBV7-2 and TRBJ2-1, is as follows: GAGVSQSPSNKVTEKGKDVELRCDPISGHTALYWYRQSLGQGLEFLIYFQGNSAPDKSGLPSDRFSAERTGGSVSTLTIQRTQQEDSAVYLCASSLRAGNYNEQFFGPGTRLTVL.

This clonotype came up a few times. Here the CDR3 reads CSASKGEGLVNEQFF. DNA for the CDR3: TGCAGTGCTAGTAAGGGGGAGGGGCTGGTCAATGAGCAGTTCTTC. The V and J genes are TRBV20-1 and TRBJ2-1, with D possibly matching TRBD2 (7 bases). CDR1 is DFQATT, CDR2 SNEGSKA, per germline (reference sequence). Trimming pared 3 bases from V and 6 bases from J, leaving 18 bases between. The CDR3 is made up of 15 amino acids.

This clonotype was observed a handful of times. The rearrangement links TRBV12-3 or TRBV12-4 to TRBJ2-4; TRBD1 matches 8 bases. The CDR3 runs 15 residues. The trim removed 3 bases at V and 2 bases at J, leaving 3 bases unmatched. The CDR3 coding sequence is TGTGCCAGCAGTTTGGCAGGGGGCACCAAAAACATTCAGTACTTC. The encoded protein is CASSLAGGTKNIQYF.

A few counts support this clonotype. V is TRBV27 and J is TRBJ1-1; 8 bases line up with TRBD1. The germline gives CDR1 MNHEY, CDR2 SMNVEV (reference sequence). The V segment lost 5 bases and the J segment 10 bases; nucleotides outside the gene matches: 6. CDR3 length: 12 amino acids. This CDR3 reads CASSPRTGRAFF. For the CDR3, the DNA is TGTGCCAGCAGTCCCAGGACAGGGCGAGCTTTCTTT.

V usage is TRBV12-3 or TRBV12-4 and J usage is TRBJ2-1; no clear D gene. The V and J ends lost 7 bases and 6 bases respectively, with 13 bases between them. The CDR3 spans 13 residues. For the CDR3, the DNA is TGTGCCAGCACCAACGGCATCCTCAATGAGCAGTTCTTC. Its protein is CASTNGILNEQFF.

The table lists this clonotype with a few counts. The chain recombines TRBV6-5 with TRBJ2-7; D may correspond to TRBD1 or TRBD2 (5 bases each). The CDR3 has 14 amino acids. Germline V CDR1 and CDR2: MNHEY, SVGAGI. Trimming pared 4 bases from V and 4 bases from J, leaving 14 bases between. The CDR3: CASSWTRGEYEQYF. Written as DNA, the CDR3 is TGTGCCAGCAGTTGGACCCGAGGGGAATACGAGCAGTACTTC.

The chain couples TRBV6-4 to TRBJ2-1, with 9 bases fitting TRBD2. The V and J ends lost 5 bases and 4 bases, in that order; junction bases with no gene match: 9. CDR3 size: 16 residues. CDR1 is MRHNA, CDR2 SNTAGT, per germline. CDR3 sequence (DNA): TGTGCCAGCAGTAATATAGCGGGAGATAATTACAATGAGCAGTTCTTC. This gives the protein CASSNIAGDNYNEQFF.

This clonotype was counted between two and nine times. V gene TRBV7-9 combines with J gene TRBJ1-2; D is perhaps TRBD1 (6 bases). Germline V gene lookup returns CDR1 SEHNR and CDR2 FQNEAQ (reference sequence). This CDR3 has 13 residues. The ends were cut back, 5 bases at V and 4 bases at J, with 11 bases in the middle. CDR3 DNA: TGTGCCAGCAGCCCAAGGACAGCCTATGGCTACACCTTC. Its translation is CASSPRTAYGYTF.

This clonotype has only a few counts. This chain joins TRBV28 and TRBJ2-7, with D hard to call. The V and J ends lost 4 bases and 2 bases respectively, with 9 bases between them. Germline V gene data show CDR1 as MDHEN and CDR2 as SYDVKM. This CDR3 is 13 amino acids long. The CDR3 DNA reads as TGTGCCAGCAGTTGGCCTGGGCCCTACGAGCAGTACTTC. Its translation: CASSWPGPYEQYF.

In this sample, this clonotype turned up a few times. V usage is TRBV7-9 and J usage is TRBJ2-7; D possibly corresponds to TRBD1 (5 bases). There are 14 residues in the CDR3. V was shortened by 1 base and J by 2 bases, with 9 bases between the two germline ends. Germline V gives CDR1 SEHNR, CDR2 FQNEAQ (reference sequence). This CDR3 is CASSLDNRPYEQYF. CDR3 DNA sequence: TGTGCCAGCAGCTTAGATAACAGGCCCTACGAGCAGTACTTC.

The chain links TRBV20-1 to TRBJ1-1; D possibly corresponds to TRBD1 (5 bases). CDR1 and CDR2 from the germline V gene are DFQATT and SNEGSKA (reference sequence). V was trimmed by 1 base and J by 4 bases, leaving 10 bases between them. This CDR3 has 13 residues. The CDR3 region is CSARAPGATEAFF. CDR3 bases: TGCAGTGCTAGAGCCCCCGGGGCCACTGAAGCTTTCTTT.

This clonotype was picked up a small number of times. The CDR3 protein is CSARYRLAGATGELFF. DNA of the CDR3: TGCAGTGCTAGATACCGCCTAGCGGGAGCCACCGGGGAGCTGTTTTTT. The chain is built from TRBV20-1 and TRBJ2-2; 10 positions match TRBD2. Germline CDR1 DFQATT, CDR2 SNEGSKA (reference sequence). The CDR3 totals 16 residues. Losses at the gene ends were 2 bases for V and 4 bases for J; bases not matched to a gene: 7.

This clonotype was counted ten times or more. The CDR3 DNA reads TGCAGCGTTGGCTACAATGAGCAGTTCTTC. Residues: CSVGYNEQFF. V usage is TRBV29-1 and J usage is TRBJ2-1, with D hard to call. Trimming took 4 bases from V and 3 from J, leaving 1 base between them. Germline V CDR1 and CDR2: SQVTM, ANQGSEA. CDR3 length equals 10 residues.

This clonotype was seen only a few times. This chain connects TRBV29-1 to TRBJ2-1, with D possibly TRBD2 on 5 matching bases. V lost 6 bases to trimming and J lost 7 bases, with 10 bases between them. Germline values: CDR1 SQVTM, CDR2 ANQGSEA. The CDR3 extends over 11 amino acids. For the CDR3, the DNA is TGCAGCGTCCTAGCCCGGAATGAGCAGTTCTTC. Translating it yields CSVLARNEQFF.

The rearrangement links TRBV2 to TRBJ2-1; TRBD2 matches 8 bases. V lost 7 bases and J lost 9; bases outside the gene matches: 5. The germline V gene has CDR1 SNHLY and CDR2 FYNNEI. This CDR3 is 12 amino acids long. In DNA, the CDR3 is TGTGCCAGCATTACGGGAGGGACTGAGCAGTTCTTC. Translation: CASITGGTEQFF.